The 16 T cell receptor beta chains below all came from one sample that was sequenced in a study of T-cell reconstitution after alpha-beta-depleted transplantation in children. The authors prepared the TCRbeta library with unique molecular identifiers. TCRdb used MiXCR to reprocess the PCR reads, holding one entry per CDR3 protein. The sample shows around 250,000 distinct CDR3 sequences, around 9.6% of them seen only once. The sequences come from PBMCs from the stem cell graft donor, collected from the stem cell graft. The source is a human donor who donated a stem cell graft to a child with SCID.

The V gene is TRBV20-1, the J gene TRBJ1-2, with D possibly being TRBD1 (5 bases). V was shortened by 5 bases and J by 2 bases, with 15 bases between the two germline ends. The V gene's germline CDR1 is DFQATT and CDR2 SNEGSKA (reference sequence). The CDR3 is made up of 14 amino acids. The CDR3 DNA follows: TGCAGTGCTGACGACAGACTTCCCAACTATGGCTACACCTTC. This translates into CSADDRLPNYGYTF.

The chain employs TRBV12-3 or TRBV12-4 and TRBJ1-1; D is undetermined. The CDR3 contains 15 residues. Trimming took 8 bases from V and 1 from J, leaving 17 bases between them. Here the CDR3 reads CASPRVGYTNTEAFF. In DNA, the CDR3 is TGTGCCAGCCCCCGGGTGGGATATACGAACACTGAAGCTTTCTTT.

In its sample, this clonotype was seen a few times. This chain links TRBV6-1 with TRBJ1-2; D gene unclear. CDR1 and CDR2 from the germline V gene are MNHNS and SASEGT. The CDR3 has 13 amino acids. The ends were cut back, 7 bases at V and 3 bases at J, with 12 bases in the middle. CDR3 sequence: CASTSEADYGYTF. The CDR3 DNA reads as TGTGCCAGCACCTCCGAGGCAGACTATGGCTACACCTTC.

This chain links TRBV7-9 with TRBJ2-3, with TRBD2 as a possible D gene (5 bases). Germline values: CDR1 SEHNR, CDR2 FQNEAQ (reference sequence). The CDR3 covers 16 residues. Trimming shortened V by 5 bases and J by 0 bases, and 15 bases separated the two germline ends. CDR3 amino acids: CASSPRGNTSTDTQYF. CDR3 sequence (DNA): TGTGCCAGCAGCCCACGAGGGAATACTAGCACAGATACGCAGTATTTT.

This clonotype has a count of ten or more. V and J are TRBV6-5 and TRBJ2-1; 7 positions agree with TRBD2. CDR1 and CDR2 (germline): MNHEY, SVGAGI. This CDR3 contains 13 residues. V gave up 7 bases and J gave up 4 bases; unmatched junction bases: 4. The CDR3 DNA is TGTGCCAGCATTAGTAGCGGGTACAATGAGCAGTTCTTC. It yields the protein CASISSGYNEQFF.

The table lists this clonotype with many counts. This chain uses TRBV10-3 with TRBJ1-1; D gene uncertain. The germline V and J ends were trimmed by 3 bases and 0 bases, with 5 bases remaining between them. Germline CDR1 ENHRY, CDR2 SYGVKD. The CDR3 has 13 amino acids. This CDR3 is CAISDKVNTEAFF. CDR3 DNA: TGTGCCATCAGTGACAAGGTGAACACTGAAGCTTTCTTT.

This clonotype was seen a handful of times. In DNA form, the CDR3 reads TGTGCCATCAGGACCCGAGGTGACGAGACCCAGTACTTC. Its protein is CAIRTRGDETQYF. The chain is built from TRBV10-3 and TRBJ2-5; D remains ambiguous. Germline CDR1 reads ENHRY; CDR2 reads SYGVKD. CDR3 size: 13 residues. Trimming took off 6 bases at V and 5 bases at J, with 13 bases between the two ends.

The CDR3: CASSLAGTGSQETQYF. In DNA form, the CDR3 reads TGTGCCAGCAGCTTAGCCGGGACAGGATCCCAAGAGACCCAGTACTTC. The chain combines TRBV7-9 with TRBJ2-5, with 8 bases matching TRBD1. This CDR3 has 16 residues. V gave up 0 bases and J gave up 1 base; unmatched junction bases: 4. Per the germline V gene, CDR1 is SEHNR and CDR2 is FQNEAQ (reference sequence). Together with reference TRBV7-9 and TRBJ2-5, the CDR3 gives the full variable domain: DTGVSQNPRHKITKRGQNVTFRCDPISEHNRLYWYRQTLGQGPEFLTYFQNEAQLEKSRLLSDRFSAERPKGSFSTLEIQRTEQGDSAMYLCASSLAGTGSQETQYFGPGTRLLVL.

This clonotype was seen more than once but under ten times. V usage is TRBV27 and J usage is TRBJ2-3, with D possibly being TRBD1 (5 bases). Trimming stripped 5 bases from V and 2 bases from J, with 17 bases between. The CDR3 is 16 amino acids. CDR1 and CDR2 from the germline V gene are MNHEY and SMNVEV (reference sequence). CDR3 in DNA: TGTGCCAGCAGTCTCGTCCGACAGAGAAACACAGATACGCAGTATTTT. Protein product: CASSLVRQRNTDTQYF.

The genes are TRBV29-1 and TRBJ2-5; perhaps D is TRBD1 or TRBD2 (5 bases each). V lost 4 bases, J lost 7 bases, and 28 bases lay in between. This CDR3 contains 17 residues. The germline gives CDR1 SQVTM, CDR2 ANQGSEA. CDR3 nucleotide sequence: TGCAGCGTTGCCAGTTCTTCTGGGGACGCTTCAAAGGGGACCCAGTACTTC. This encodes CSVASSSGDASKGTQYF.

This clonotype was counted many times. The V call is TRBV7-9, the J call TRBJ1-1; no definite D call. With 5 bases removed from V and 0 bases from J, the gap between germline ends came to 10 bases. This CDR3 is 14 amino acids long. CDR1 SEHNR and CDR2 FQNEAQ come from the germline V gene (reference sequence). The CDR3 DNA reads as TGTGCCAGCAGCCTCAAGACGGTGAACACTGAAGCTTTCTTT. It codes for CASSLKTVNTEAFF.

This clonotype was found a few times. The genes are TRBV12-3 or TRBV12-4 and TRBJ1-2; 7 nucleotides match TRBD1. Trimming removed 6 bases from V and 3 bases from J; junction bases left unmatched: 10. This CDR3 contains 15 residues. The CDR3: CASSPTGAPYYGYTF. Here the CDR3 DNA reads TGTGCCAGCAGCCCAACAGGGGCTCCATACTATGGCTACACCTTC.

The chain recombines TRBV25-1 with TRBJ1-1, with a tentative D call TRBD1 (5 bases). Germline V gene lookup returns CDR1 MGHDK and CDR2 SYGVNS. This CDR3 has 15 residues. V lost 5 bases and J 5 bases, leaving 18 bases between the germline ends. Here the CDR3 DNA reads TGTGCCAGCAGTCCTAATCGAGGGGATGCGACTGAAGCTTTCTTT. It yields the protein CASSPNRGDATEAFF.

This clonotype came up a few times. The chain joins TRBV5-1 to TRBJ1-1; unclear D gene. The ends were cut back, 8 bases at V and 4 bases at J, with 9 bases in the middle. This CDR3 spans 11 amino acids. Germline loops: CDR1 SGHRS, CDR2 YFSETQ. The CDR3 loop is CARRLGTEAFF. Here the CDR3 DNA reads TGCGCCAGACGCCTGGGCACTGAAGCTTTCTTT.

This clonotype came up a few times. The rearrangement uses TRBV21-1 and TRBJ2-1; whether TRBD1, the table's D call, matches the DNA was not checked. TRBV21-1 is listed as a pseudogene. This CDR3 is built from 16 residues. The CDR3: CASSTRQGEPYNEQFF. The CDR3 coding sequence is TGTGCCAGCAGCACCCGACAGGGGGAACCCTACAATGAGCAGTTCTTC.

The rearrangement joins TRBV2 to TRBJ2-3; D gene ambiguous. The CDR3 contains 11 residues. V shed 7 bases and J shed 6 bases, with 8 bases lying between them. Germline CDR1 SNHLY, CDR2 FYNNEI. The CDR3 DNA reads TGTGCCAGCAATTCCTATGATACGCAGTATTTT. Translation gives CASNSYDTQYF.